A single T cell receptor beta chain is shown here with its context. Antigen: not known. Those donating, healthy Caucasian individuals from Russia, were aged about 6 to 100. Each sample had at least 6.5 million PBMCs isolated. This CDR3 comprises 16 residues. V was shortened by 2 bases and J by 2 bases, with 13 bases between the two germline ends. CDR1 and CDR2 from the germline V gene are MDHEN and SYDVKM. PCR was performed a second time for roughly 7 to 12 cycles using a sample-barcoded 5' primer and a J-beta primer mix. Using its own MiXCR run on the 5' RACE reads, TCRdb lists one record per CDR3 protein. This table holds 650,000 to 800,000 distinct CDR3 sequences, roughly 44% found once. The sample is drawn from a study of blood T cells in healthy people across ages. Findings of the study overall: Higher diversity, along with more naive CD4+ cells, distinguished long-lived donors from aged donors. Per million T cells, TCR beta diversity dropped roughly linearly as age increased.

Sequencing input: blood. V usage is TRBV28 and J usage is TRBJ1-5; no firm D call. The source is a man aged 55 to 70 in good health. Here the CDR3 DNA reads TGTGCCAGCAGTTTAGGGCAACTTGTGGGCAATCAGCCCCAGCATTTT. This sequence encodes CASSLGQLVGNQPQHF.